These T cell receptor beta chains were read from a single sample in a study of shared clonotypes between healthy human individuals. Generated by immunoSEQ multiplex PCR, the TCRdb table keeps only in-frame clones and is missing some. Of 2 million or so clones listed, about 95% are singletons. Material: naive CD8+ T cells sorted from blood. The receptors derive from a man younger than 35 in good health. Both conserved end residues are part of each CDR3. The size entry is marked missing in some rows and otherwise reads once, few, many or a size class.

clone size: NA
V gene: TRBV27
J gene: TRBJ2-4
CDR3 protein: CASSLGGGLAKNIQYF

clone size: NA
V gene: TRBV6-1
J gene: TRBJ1-1
CDR3 protein: CASSEPGFGTEAFF

clone size: NA
V gene: TRBV6-5
J gene: TRBJ2-1
CDR3 protein: CASSYSTGQKHNEQFF

clone size: few
V gene: TRBV9
J gene: TRBJ2-7
CDR3 protein: CASSPGLAGYEQYF

clone size: NA
V gene: TRBV14
J gene: TRBJ2-7
CDR3 protein: CASSQWTSGLDEQYF

clone size: NA
V gene: TRBV19
J gene: TRBJ1-2
CDR3 protein: CASKRGQEDGYTF

clone size: NA
V gene: TRBV6-1
J gene: TRBJ2-5
CDR3 protein: CASSGTTGLETQYF

clone size: NA
V gene: TRBV6-6
J gene: TRBJ2-1
CDR3 protein: CASRPERPYNEQFF

clone size: NA
V gene: TRBV7-6
J gene: TRBJ2-5
CDR3 protein: CASSPERGRETQYF

clone size: NA
V gene: TRBV27
J gene: TRBJ2-2
CDR3 protein: CASFTGAGTGELFF

clone size: once
V gene: TRBV29-1
J gene: TRBJ1-2
CDR3 protein: CSVVSQGAAGYTF

clone size: NA
V gene: TRBV29-1
J gene: TRBJ1-2
CDR3 protein: CSVEDLGGYTF

clone size: NA
V gene: TRBV18
J gene: TRBJ2-3
CDR3 protein: CASSPSPGGPTDTQYF

clone size: NA
V gene: TRBV7-2
J gene: TRBJ2-1
CDR3 protein: CASSWPLEGNEQFF

clone size: NA
V gene: TRBV4-1
J gene: TRBJ2-6
CDR3 protein: CASTSSPHSSGANVLTF

clone size: NA
V gene: TRBV2
J gene: TRBJ2-2
CDR3 protein: CASSEWGDGELFF

clone size: NA
V gene: TRBV30
J gene: TRBJ2-5
CDR3 protein: CAWRSAGVETQYF

clone size: NA
V gene: TRBV2
J gene: TRBJ2-1
CDR3 protein: CASSEGWEQFF

clone size: NA
V gene: TRBV6-1
J gene: TRBJ1-5
CDR3 protein: CASRPTGGDQPQHF

clone size: NA
V gene: TRBV7-8
J gene: TRBJ1-2
CDR3 protein: CASSLGREAGYTF

clone size: NA
V gene: TRBV13
J gene: TRBJ1-1
CDR3 protein: CASSLEAGVAAFF

clone size: NA
V gene: TRBV9
J gene: TRBJ2-5
CDR3 protein: CASSADGFQETQYF

clone size: NA
V gene: TRBV5-1
J gene: TRBJ1-1
CDR3 protein: CASSFRGNTEAFF

clone size: few
V gene: TRBV27
J gene: TRBJ2-1
CDR3 protein: CASSPGTGAYNEQFF

clone size: NA
V gene: TRBV7-9
J gene: TRBJ2-5
CDR3 protein: CASSLPTRGEETQYF

clone size: once
V gene: TRBV6-5
J gene: TRBJ2-7
CDR3 protein: CASSKWTGTYEQYF

clone size: NA
V gene: TRBV12-5
J gene: TRBJ1-5
CDR3 protein: CASGSRGGGSQPQHF

clone size: NA
V gene: TRBV4-1
J gene: TRBJ2-5
CDR3 protein: CASSQDGSIGETQYF

clone size: NA
V gene: TRBV27
J gene: TRBJ1-2
CDR3 protein: CASTSGFGYGYTF

clone size: NA
V gene: TRBV7-9
J gene: TRBJ2-7
CDR3 protein: CASSSTSGRVYEQYF

clone size: NA
V gene: TRBV10-1
J gene: TRBJ2-3
CDR3 protein: CASSESIFSADSTDTQYF

clone size: NA
V gene: TRBV5-4
J gene: TRBJ1-2
CDR3 protein: CASSSFEVGNYGYTF

clone size: NA
V gene: TRBV7-6
J gene: TRBJ2-7
CDR3 protein: CASSLDFRDHEQYF